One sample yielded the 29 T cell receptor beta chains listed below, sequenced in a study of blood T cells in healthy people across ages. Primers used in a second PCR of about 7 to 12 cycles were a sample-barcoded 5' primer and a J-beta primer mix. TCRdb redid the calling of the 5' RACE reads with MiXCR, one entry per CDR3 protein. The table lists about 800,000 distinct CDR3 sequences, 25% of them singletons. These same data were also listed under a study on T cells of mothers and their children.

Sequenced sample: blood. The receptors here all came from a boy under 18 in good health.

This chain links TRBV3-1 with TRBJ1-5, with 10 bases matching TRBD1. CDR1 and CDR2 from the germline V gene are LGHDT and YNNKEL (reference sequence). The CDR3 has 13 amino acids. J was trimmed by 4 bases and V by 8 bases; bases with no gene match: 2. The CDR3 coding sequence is TGTGCCAGCCGACAGGGGGCGAATCAGCCCCAGCATTTT. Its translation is CASRQGANQPQHF.

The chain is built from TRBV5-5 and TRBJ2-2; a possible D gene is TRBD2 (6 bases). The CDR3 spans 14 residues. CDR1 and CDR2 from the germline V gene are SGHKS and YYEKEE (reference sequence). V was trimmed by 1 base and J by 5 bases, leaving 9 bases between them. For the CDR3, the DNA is TGTGCCAGCAGCTTGTGGGAGGCGACCGGGGAGCTGTTTTTT. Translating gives CASSLWEATGELFF. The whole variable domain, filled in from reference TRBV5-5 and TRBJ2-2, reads DAGVTQSPTHLIKTRGQQVTLRCSPISGHKSVSWYQQVLGQGPQFIFQYYEKEERGRGNFPDRFSARQFPNYSSELNVNALLLGDSALYLCASSLWEATGELFFGEGSRLTVL.

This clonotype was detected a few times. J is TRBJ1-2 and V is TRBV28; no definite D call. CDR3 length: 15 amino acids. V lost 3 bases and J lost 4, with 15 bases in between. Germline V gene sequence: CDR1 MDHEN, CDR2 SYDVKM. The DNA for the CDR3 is TGTGCCAGCAGTTTCCGAGGCCTAACCTCCTATGGCTACACCTTC. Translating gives CASSFRGLTSYGYTF.

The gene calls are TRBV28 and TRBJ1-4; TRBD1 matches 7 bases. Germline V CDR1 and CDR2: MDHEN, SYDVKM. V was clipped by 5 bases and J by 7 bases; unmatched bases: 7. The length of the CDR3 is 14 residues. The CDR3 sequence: CASSQDRPAEKLFF. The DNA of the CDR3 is TGTGCCAGCAGTCAGGACAGGCCTGCTGAAAAACTGTTTTTT.

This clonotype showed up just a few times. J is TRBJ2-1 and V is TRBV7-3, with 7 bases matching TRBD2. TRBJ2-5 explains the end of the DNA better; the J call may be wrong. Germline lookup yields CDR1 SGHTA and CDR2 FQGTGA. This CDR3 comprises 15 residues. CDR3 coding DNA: TGTGCCAGCAGCCCTAATCCAGCGGGGCAAGAGACCCAGTACTTC. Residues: CASSPNPAGQETQYF.

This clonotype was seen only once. This CDR3 is CASSPPWDDGYTF. The DNA of the CDR3 is TGTGCCAGCAGCCCACCTTGGGACGATGGCTACACCTTC. This chain links TRBV28 with TRBJ1-2; tentatively, D is TRBD1 (5 bases). Trimming removed 6 bases from V and 6 bases from J, with 14 bases in between. The CDR3 contains 13 residues. Per germline, CDR1 MDHEN and CDR2 SYDVKM.

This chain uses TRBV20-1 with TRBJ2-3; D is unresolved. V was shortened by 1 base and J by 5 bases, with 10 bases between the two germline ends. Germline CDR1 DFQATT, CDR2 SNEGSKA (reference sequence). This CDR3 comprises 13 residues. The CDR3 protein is CSARGSGGDTQYF. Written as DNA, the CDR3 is TGCAGTGCTAGAGGGTCGGGCGGAGATACGCAGTATTTT.

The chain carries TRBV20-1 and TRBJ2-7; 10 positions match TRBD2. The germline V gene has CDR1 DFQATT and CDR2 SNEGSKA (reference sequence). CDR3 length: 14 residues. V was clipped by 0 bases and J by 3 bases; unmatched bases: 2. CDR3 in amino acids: CSARDRTSGYEQYF. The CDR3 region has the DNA TGCAGTGCTAGAGATCGGACTAGCGGCTACGAGCAGTACTTC.

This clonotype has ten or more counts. This chain's CDR3 is CASSPRDSKETQYF. The DNA for the CDR3 is TGTGCCAGCAGTCCCCGGGACAGTAAAGAGACCCAGTACTTC. The rearrangement uses TRBV27 and TRBJ2-5; TRBD1 matches at 7 bases. The CDR3 is 14 residues long. Germline values: CDR1 MNHEY, CDR2 SMNVEV (reference sequence). With V trimmed by 5 bases and J by 3 bases, 6 bases remained unmatched.

Here the CDR3 DNA reads TGTGCCAGCAGCTTATCGACAGGGATCCACGAGCAGTACTTC. The encoded protein is CASSLSTGIHEQYF. The chain uses TRBV7-9 and TRBJ2-5, with 7 bases matching TRBD1. The DNA end favors TRBJ2-7, so the J call may be wrong. This CDR3 is built from 14 residues. Germline-derived CDR1 and CDR2 are SEHNR and FQNEAQ (reference sequence).

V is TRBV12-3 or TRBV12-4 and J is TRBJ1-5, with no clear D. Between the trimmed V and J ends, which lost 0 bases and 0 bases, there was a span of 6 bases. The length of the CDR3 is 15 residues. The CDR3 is CASSLADGSNQPQHF. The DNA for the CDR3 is TGTGCCAGCAGTTTAGCGGATGGTAGCAATCAGCCCCAGCATTTT.

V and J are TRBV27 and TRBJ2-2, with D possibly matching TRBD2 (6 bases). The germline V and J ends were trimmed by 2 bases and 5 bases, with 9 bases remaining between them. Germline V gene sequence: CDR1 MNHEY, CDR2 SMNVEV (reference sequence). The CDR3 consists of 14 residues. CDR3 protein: CASSLGTPTGELFF. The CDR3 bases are TGTGCCAGCAGTTTAGGGACTCCAACCGGGGAGCTGTTTTTT.

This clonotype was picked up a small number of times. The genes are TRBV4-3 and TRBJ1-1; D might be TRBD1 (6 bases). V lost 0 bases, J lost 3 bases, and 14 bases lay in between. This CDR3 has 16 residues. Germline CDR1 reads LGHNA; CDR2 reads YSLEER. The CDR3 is CASSQDNRAFDTEAFF. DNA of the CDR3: TGCGCCAGCAGCCAAGACAACAGGGCTTTCGACACTGAAGCTTTCTTT.

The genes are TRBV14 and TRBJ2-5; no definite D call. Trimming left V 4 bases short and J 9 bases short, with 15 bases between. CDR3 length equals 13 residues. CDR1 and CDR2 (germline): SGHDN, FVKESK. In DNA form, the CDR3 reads TGTGCCAGCAGCCGGGAACAACCCATGGCCCAGTACTTC. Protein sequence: CASSREQPMAQYF.

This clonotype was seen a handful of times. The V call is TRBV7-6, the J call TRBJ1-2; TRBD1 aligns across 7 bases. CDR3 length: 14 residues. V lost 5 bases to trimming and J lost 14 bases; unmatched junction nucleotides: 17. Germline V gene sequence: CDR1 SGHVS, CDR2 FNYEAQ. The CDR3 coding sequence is TGTGCCAGCAGCCCCCTCTCTACAGGGGCCACCGTTACCTTC. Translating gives CASSPLSTGATVTF.

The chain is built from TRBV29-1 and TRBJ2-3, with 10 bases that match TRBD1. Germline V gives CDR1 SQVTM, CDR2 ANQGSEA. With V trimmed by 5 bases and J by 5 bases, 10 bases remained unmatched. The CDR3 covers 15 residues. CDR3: CSVTRQGATQDTQYF. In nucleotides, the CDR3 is TGCAGCGTTACGAGACAGGGGGCAACCCAAGATACGCAGTATTTT.

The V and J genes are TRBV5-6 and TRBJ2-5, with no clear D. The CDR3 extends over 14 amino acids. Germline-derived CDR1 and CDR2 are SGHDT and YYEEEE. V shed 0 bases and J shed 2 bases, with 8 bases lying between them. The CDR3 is CASSLAQAQETQYF. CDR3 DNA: TGTGCCAGCAGCTTGGCGCAGGCGCAAGAGACCCAGTACTTC.

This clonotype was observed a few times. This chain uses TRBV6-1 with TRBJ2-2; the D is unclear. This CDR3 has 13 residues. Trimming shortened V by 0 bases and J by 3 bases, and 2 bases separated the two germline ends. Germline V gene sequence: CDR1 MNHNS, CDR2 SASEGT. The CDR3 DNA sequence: TGTGCCAGCAGTGAAGCGTACACCGGGGAGCTGTTTTTT. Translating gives CASSEAYTGELFF.

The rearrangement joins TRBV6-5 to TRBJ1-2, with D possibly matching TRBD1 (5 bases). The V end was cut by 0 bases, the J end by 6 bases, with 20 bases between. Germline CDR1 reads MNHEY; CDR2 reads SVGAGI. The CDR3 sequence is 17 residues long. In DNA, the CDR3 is TGTGCCAGCAGTTACTCGAATTATATAGGGGCGGAGGATGGCTACACCTTC. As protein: CASSYSNYIGAEDGYTF.

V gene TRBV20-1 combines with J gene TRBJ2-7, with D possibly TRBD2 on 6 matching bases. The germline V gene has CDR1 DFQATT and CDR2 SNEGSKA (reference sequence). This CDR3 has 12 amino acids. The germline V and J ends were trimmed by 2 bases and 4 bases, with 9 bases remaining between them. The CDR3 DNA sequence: TGCAGTGCTAGATACGCGGGGTACGAGCAGTACTTC. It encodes CSARYAGYEQYF.

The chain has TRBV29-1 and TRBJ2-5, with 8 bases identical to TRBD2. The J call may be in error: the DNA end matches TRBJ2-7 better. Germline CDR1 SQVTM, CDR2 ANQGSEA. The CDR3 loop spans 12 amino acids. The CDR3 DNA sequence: TGCAGCGCTTCCAGACTAGCGAGCGAGCAGTACTTC. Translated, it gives CSASRLASEQYF.

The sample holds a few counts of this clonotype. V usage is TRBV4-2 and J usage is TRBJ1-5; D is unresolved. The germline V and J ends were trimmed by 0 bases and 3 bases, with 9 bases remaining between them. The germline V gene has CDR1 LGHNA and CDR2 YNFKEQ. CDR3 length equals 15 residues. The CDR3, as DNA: TGTGCCAGCAGCCAAGAAGCGGAATCCAATCAGCCCCAGCATTTT. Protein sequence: CASSQEAESNQPQHF.

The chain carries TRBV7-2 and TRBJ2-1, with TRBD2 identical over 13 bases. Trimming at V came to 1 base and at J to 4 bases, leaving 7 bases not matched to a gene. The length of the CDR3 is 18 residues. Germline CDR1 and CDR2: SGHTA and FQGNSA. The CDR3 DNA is TGTGCCAGCAGCTTAGATTTACCGGGACTAGCGGGATACAATGAGCAGTTCTTC. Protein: CASSLDLPGLAGYNEQFF.

The CDR3 protein is CASSHGVGTSGLDTQYF. The CDR3 DNA reads TGCGCCAGCAGCCACGGTGTGGGGACTAGCGGGTTAGATACGCAGTATTTT. This chain connects TRBV5-1 to TRBJ2-3; 12 bases are shared with TRBD2. CDR1 is SGHRS and CDR2 is YFSETQ in the germline V gene. The CDR3 loop spans 17 amino acids. V lost 4 bases, J lost 5 bases, and 11 bases stayed unmatched.

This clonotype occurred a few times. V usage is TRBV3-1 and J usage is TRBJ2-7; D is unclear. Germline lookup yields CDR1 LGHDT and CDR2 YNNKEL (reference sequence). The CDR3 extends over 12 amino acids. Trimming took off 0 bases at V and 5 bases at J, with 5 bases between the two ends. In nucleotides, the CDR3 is TGTGCCAGCAGCCAAGAGGCGGACGAGCAGTACTTC. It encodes CASSQEADEQYF.

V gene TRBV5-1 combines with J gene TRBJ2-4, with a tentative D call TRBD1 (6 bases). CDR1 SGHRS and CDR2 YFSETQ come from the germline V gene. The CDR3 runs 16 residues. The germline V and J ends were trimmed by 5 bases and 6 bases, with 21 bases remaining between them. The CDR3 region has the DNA TGCGCCAGCAGTCCAGGGGTGTGGGTTTTTGGAAACATTCAGTACTTC. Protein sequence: CASSPGVWVFGNIQYF.

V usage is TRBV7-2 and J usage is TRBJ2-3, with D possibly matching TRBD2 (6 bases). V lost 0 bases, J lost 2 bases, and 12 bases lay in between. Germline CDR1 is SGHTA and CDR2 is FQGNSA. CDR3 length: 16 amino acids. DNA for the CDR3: TGTGCCAGCAGCTTAGCGGGAGGACTGAACACAGATACGCAGTATTTT. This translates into CASSLAGGLNTDTQYF.

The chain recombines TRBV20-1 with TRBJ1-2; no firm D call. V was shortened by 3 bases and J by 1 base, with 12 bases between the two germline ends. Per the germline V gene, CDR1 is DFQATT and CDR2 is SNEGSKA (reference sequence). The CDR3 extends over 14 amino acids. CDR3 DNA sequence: TGCAGTGCTAGCGATCCGGGTAGTAACTATGGCTACACCTTC. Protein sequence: CSASDPGSNYGYTF.

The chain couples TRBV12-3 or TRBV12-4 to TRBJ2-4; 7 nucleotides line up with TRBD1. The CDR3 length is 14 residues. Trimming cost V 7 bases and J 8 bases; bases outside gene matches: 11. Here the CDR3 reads CASKPGQSMDIQYF. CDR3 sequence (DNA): TGTGCCAGCAAACCGGGACAGTCAATGGACATTCAGTACTTC.